The T cell receptor (beta chain) under discussion was sequenced for a study of metastatic and nonmetastatic thyroid tumors. Thyroid surgery was preceded by no treatment in any patient. This clone was counted ten times or more. Its antigen remains unknown. In the authors' workflow: Construction of a distant-metastasis classifier for papillary thyroid cancer relied on CDR3 differences across clinicopathological groups. TCRdb re-analyzed the PCR reads using MiXCR. The V and J calls and clone size are TCRdb's, not the authors'. The profile shows 35,000 to 50,000 clones, 3% to 3.5% of them singletons. Notes on the study in general: Patients with malignant thyroid tumors reportedly had significantly higher TCR beta diversity than those with benign nodules, in blood and tumor.

The CDR3 is 18 residues long. Germline lookup yields CDR1 MGHRA and CDR2 YSYEKL. Trimming left V 1 base short and J 1 base short, with 19 bases between. The sequenced sample consisted of blood. The sequence came from a female donor with papillary thyroid cancer or a benign thyroid nodule (not recorded which). Some clones in this sample may be carry-over from other donors' samples. The chain carries TRBV4-1 and TRBJ2-5; no clear D. The CDR3 loop is CASSQVVLGTAVQETQYF. The CDR3 nucleotides read TGCGCCAGCAGCCAAGTGGTGTTAGGTACGGCCGTCCAAGAGACCCAGTACTTC.